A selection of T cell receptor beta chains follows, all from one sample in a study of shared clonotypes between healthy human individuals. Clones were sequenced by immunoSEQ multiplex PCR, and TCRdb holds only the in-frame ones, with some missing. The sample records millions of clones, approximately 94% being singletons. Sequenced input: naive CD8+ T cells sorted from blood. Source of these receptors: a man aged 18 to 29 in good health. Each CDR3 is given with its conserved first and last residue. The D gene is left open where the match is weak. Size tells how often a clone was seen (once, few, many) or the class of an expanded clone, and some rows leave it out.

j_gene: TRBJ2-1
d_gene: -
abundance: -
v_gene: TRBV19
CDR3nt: TGTGCCAGATCCGGGACCGTTCAGTTCTTC
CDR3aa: CARSGTVQFF

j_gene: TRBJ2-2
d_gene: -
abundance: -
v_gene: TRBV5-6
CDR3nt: TGTGCCAGCAGCTTGGGGGCAGGGTCCGGGGAGCTGTTTTTT
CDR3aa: CASSLGAGSGELFF

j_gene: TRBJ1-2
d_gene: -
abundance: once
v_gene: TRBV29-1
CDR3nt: TGCAGCGTTGAGGATGGGAGTCCCGACTATGGCTACACCTTC
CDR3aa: CSVEDGSPDYGYTF

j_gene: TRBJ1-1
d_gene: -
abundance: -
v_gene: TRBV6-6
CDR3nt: TGTGCCAGCACCCGGGCCACTGAAGCTTTCTTT
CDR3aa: CASTRATEAFF

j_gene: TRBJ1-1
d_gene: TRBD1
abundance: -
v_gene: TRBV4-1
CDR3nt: TGCGCCAGCAGCCGGACCACAGGGGCCTCTGAAGCTTTCTTT
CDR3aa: CASSRTTGASEAFF

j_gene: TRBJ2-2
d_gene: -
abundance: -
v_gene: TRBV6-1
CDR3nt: TGTGCCAGCAGTGAGTTTCGGACCGGGGAGCTGTTTTTT
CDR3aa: CASSEFRTGELFF

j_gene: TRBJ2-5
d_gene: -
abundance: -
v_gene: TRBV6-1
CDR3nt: TGTGCCAGCAGTGAAAGGAGGAGTGGAGGGCTCGAAGAGACCCAGTACTTC
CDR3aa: CASSERRSGGLEETQYF

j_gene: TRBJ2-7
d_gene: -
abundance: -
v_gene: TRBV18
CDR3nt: TGTGCCAGCTCACCACCGAAGTCCTACGAGCAGTACTTC
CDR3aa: CASSPPKSYEQYF

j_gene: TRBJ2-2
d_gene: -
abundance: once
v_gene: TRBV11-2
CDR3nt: TGTGCCAGCGAACAGACCACCGGGGAGCTGTTTTTT
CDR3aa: CASEQTTGELFF

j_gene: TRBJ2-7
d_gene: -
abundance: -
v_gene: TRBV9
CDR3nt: TGTGCCAGCAGCCTGGAGGAGGGCGAGCAGTACTTC
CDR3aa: CASSLEEGEQYF

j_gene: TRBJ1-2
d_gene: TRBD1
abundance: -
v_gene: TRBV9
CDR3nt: TGTGCCAGCAGCCCCCAGGGGGGATATGGCTACACCTTC
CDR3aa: CASSPQGGYGYTF

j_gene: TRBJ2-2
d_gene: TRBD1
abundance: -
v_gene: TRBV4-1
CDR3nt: TGCGCCAGCAGCCAAGATCCCTTGGACAGGATCGGTGGCGGGGAGCTGTTTTTT
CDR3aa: CASSQDPLDRIGGGELFF

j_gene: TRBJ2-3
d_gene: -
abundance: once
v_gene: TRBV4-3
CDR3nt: TGCGCCAGCAGCCAAGATGACGCGGACCGCACAGATACGCAGTATTTT
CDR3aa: CASSQDDADRTDTQYF

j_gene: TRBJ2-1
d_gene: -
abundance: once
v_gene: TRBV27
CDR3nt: TGTGCCAGCAGTAACGGGATCTCTCCTTACAATGAGCAGTTCTTC
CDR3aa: CASSNGISPYNEQFF

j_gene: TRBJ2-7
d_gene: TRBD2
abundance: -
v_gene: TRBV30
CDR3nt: TGTGCCTGGAGTACTAGCGGGGGGTACGAGCAGTACTTC
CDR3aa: CAWSTSGGYEQYF

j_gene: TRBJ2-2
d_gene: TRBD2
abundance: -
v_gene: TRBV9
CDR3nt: TGTGCCAGCAGCGTAGCTAGCGGCTTAAACACCGGGGAGCTGTTTTTT
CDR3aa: CASSVASGLNTGELFF

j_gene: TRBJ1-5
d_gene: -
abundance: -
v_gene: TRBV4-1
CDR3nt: TGCGCCAGCAGCCAAGTTCAGGACCGGGGCAATCAGCCCCAGCATTTT
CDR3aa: CASSQVQDRGNQPQHF

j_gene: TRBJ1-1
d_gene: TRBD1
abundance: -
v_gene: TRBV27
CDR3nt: TGTGCCAGCAGGTTACAGGGGATCACTGAAGCTTTCTTT
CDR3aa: CASRLQGITEAFF

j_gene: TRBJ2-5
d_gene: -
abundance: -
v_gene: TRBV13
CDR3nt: TGTGCCAGCAGCTTTCAGGAAGAGACCCAGTACTTC
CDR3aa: CASSFQEETQYF

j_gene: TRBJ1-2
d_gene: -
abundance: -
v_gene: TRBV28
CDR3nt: TGTGCCAGCAGTTTAGGCGACGGCTACACCTTC
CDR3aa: CASSLGDGYTF

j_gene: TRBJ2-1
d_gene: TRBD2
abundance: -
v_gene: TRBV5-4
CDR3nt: TGTGCCAGCAGCTTCGGGACTAGCGGATACAATGAGCAGTTCTTC
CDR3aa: CASSFGTSGYNEQFF

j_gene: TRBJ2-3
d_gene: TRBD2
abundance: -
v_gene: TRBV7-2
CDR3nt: TGTGCCAGCAGCTTAGCGCGGGAGGGCCTGGAAGATACGCAGTATTTT
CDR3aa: CASSLAREGLEDTQYF

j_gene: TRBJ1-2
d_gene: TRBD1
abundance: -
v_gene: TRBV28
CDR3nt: TGTGCCAGCAGTTCCTACCCGACAGGGATCTATGGCTACACCTTC
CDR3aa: CASSSYPTGIYGYTF

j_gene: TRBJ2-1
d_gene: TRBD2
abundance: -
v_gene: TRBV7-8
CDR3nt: TGTGCCAGCAGTTGGGACCTAGCGGGAGTGGGAAATGAGCAGTTCTTC
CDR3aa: CASSWDLAGVGNEQFF

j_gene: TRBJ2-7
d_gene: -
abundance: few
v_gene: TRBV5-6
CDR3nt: TGTGCCAGCAGCTTGGGGGGGTCCGAGCAGTACTTC
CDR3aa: CASSLGGSEQYF

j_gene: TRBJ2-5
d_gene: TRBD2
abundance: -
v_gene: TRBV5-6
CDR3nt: TGTGCCAGCAGCCAGGGACTAGCGACCCAAGAGACCCAGTACTTC
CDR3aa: CASSQGLATQETQYF

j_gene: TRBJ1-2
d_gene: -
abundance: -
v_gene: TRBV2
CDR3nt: TGTGCCAGCAGTGAAGGCGGGGGAGAGAACTATGGCTACACCTTC
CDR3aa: CASSEGGGENYGYTF

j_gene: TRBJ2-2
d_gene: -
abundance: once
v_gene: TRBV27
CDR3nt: TGTGCCAGCAGTTTATTGGGGGTCGTGGGCACCGGGGAGCTGTTTTTT
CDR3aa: CASSLLGVVGTGELFF

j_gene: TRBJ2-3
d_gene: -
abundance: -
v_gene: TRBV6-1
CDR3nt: TGTGCCAGCAGCGATCACGGTGATACGCAGTATTTT
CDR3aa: CASSDHGDTQYF

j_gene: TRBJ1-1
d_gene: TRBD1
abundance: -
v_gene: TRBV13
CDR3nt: TGTGCCAGCAGCCCACAGGGGACTGAAGCTTTCTTT
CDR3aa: CASSPQGTEAFF

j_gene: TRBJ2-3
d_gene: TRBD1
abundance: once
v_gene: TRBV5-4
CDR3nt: TGTGCCAGCAGCCCAGACAGGGGGCCGGGAGATACGCAGTATTTT
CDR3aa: CASSPDRGPGDTQYF

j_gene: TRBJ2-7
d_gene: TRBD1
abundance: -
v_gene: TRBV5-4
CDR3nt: TGTGCCGTGTCAGAACGGGACAGGGGCGCCTACGAGCAGTACTTC
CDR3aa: CAVSERDRGAYEQYF

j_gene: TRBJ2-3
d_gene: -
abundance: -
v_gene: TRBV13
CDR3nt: TGTGCCAGCAGCTCGATTGGACTATCAGAGAAAGATACGCAGTATTTT
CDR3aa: CASSSIGLSEKDTQYF

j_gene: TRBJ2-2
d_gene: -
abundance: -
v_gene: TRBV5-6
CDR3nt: TGTGCCAGCAGCTTGGCTTATAGGACAGACACCGGGGAGCTGTTTTTT
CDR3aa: CASSLAYRTDTGELFF

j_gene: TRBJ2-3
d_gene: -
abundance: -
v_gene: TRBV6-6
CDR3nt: TGTGCCAGCAGTACCGCGTGGGCGGGCAGCACAGATACGCAGTATTTT
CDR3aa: CASSTAWAGSTDTQYF

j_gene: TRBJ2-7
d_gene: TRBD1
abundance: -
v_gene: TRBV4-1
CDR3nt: TGCGCCAGCAGCCGTGGACAGGGGTTATACGAGCAGTACTTC
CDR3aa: CASSRGQGLYEQYF

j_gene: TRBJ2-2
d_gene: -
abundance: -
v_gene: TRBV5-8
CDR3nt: TGTGCCAGCAGCTACATAGCCCCCCAATTTAACACCGGGGAGCTGTTTTTT
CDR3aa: CASSYIAPQFNTGELFF

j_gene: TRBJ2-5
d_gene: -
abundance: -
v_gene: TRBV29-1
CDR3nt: TGCAGCGTTCGGGGGGCAGGGGAGACCCAGTACTTC
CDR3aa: CSVRGAGETQYF

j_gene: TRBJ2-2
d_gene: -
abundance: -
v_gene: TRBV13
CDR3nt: TGTGCCAGCAGCTTAGCCGGGCACCTTGGGACCGGGGAGCTGTTTTTT
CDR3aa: CASSLAGHLGTGELFF